The 2 T cell receptor beta chains listed next were all sequenced from one sample in a study of spatial heterogeneity in lung cancer. Documented time point: sample taken at primary tumor resection. Study-wide results and caveats: Tumor mutation count correlated with how many alpha and beta TCRs expanded intratumorally.

Their specific antigens are unknown. TCRdb recomputed calls from the 5' RACE reads with MiXCR, one row per CDR3 protein. The repertoire consists of fewer than 20,000 distinct CDR3 sequences, with 5.8% occurring once and the leading ten covering 10%. This specimen was lung tumor tissue, taken at surgery. These receptors all stem from a female donor with early-stage non-small cell lung cancer.

This clonotype ranks as large. In a library made to pick up alpha chains, this beta chain is a stray read with a size that means little. The gene calls are TRBV7-9 and TRBJ1-1; no clear D gene. The CDR3 contains 11 residues. The V gene's germline CDR1 is SEHNR and CDR2 FQNEAQ (reference sequence). Trimming pared 1 base from V and 11 bases from J, leaving 8 bases between. The CDR3 region has the DNA TGTGCCAGCAGCTTAGAACTGGAGGCTTTCTTT. As protein: CASSLELEAFF.

This clonotype was seen ten or more times. This beta chain is a stray sequence in a library constructed for alpha chains; its clone size is not meaningful. The J gene is TRBJ1-1, the V gene TRBV5-1, with D unresolved. The CDR3 consists of 13 residues. Germline CDR1 reads SGHRS; CDR2 reads YFSETQ. V was pared by 4 bases and J by 1 base, with 8 bases between. CDR3 DNA sequence: TGCGCCAGCAGCGCCGATTGGAACACTGAAGCTTTCTTT. Protein sequence: CASSADWNTEAFF.